The 25 T cell receptor beta chains below all came from one sample that was sequenced in a study of cytomegalovirus exposure and HLA in healthy donors. Use of 60 Vbeta and 13 Jbeta primers characterized the PCR. Only in-frame clones appear in the TCRdb table, and some are missing; sequencing was by immunoSEQ multiplex PCR. This sample has 180,000 or so clones; 76% occur once, and the top ten carry 2% to 2.5%. The specimen was PBMCs. The receptors originated from a woman in her 30s in good health and CMV-seropositive.

The genes are TRBV19 and TRBJ1-5; TRBD1 aligns across 7 bases. This CDR3 is 14 amino acids long. The trim removed 4 bases at V and 3 bases at J, leaving 3 bases unmatched. CDR1 LNHDA and CDR2 SQIVND come from the germline V gene (reference sequence). As DNA, the CDR3 is TGTGCCAGTAGTAAGGGGGCAGTCAATCAGCCCCAGCATTTT. It translates to CASSKGAVNQPQHF.

The chain couples TRBV7-9 to TRBJ1-6, with TRBD1 identical over 9 bases. J was trimmed by 7 bases and V by 2 bases; bases with no gene match: 6. The germline CDR1 and CDR2 sequences are SEHNR and FQNEAQ (reference sequence). CDR3 length: 16 residues. Here the CDR3 reads CASSLREQGANSPLHF. The CDR3 DNA reads TGTGCCAGCAGCTTAAGGGAACAGGGGGCAAATTCACCCCTCCACTTT.

J is TRBJ2-5 and V is TRBV29-1; TRBD1 matches 8 bases. This CDR3 has 14 amino acids. V was clipped by 1 base and J by 5 bases; unmatched bases: 6. Looked up from germline, CDR1 is SQVTM and CDR2 is ANQGSEA. The CDR3 DNA follows: TGCAGCGTTGAAGTCCAGGGGGCCTGGGAGACCCAGTACTTC. Protein sequence: CSVEVQGAWETQYF.

The rearrangement joins TRBV5-4 to TRBJ2-7; the D gene is possibly TRBD1 (5 bases). CDR3 length equals 13 residues. Deletions cut 3 bases from V and 0 bases from J, with 7 bases between. The germline V gene encodes CDR1 SGHNT and CDR2 YYREEE (reference sequence). The DNA of the CDR3 is TGTGCCAGCAGCTCTGACAGCTCCTACGAGCAGTACTTC. Translating gives CASSSDSSYEQYF.

This clone came up a few times. The chain carries TRBV6-1 and TRBJ2-3, with TRBD2 matching over 10 bases. CDR1 MNHNS and CDR2 SASEGT come from the germline V gene. This CDR3 has 15 amino acids. V dropped 6 bases and J dropped 2; count of bases not matched to a gene: 5. The CDR3 protein is CASSPGLAFTDTQYF. CDR3 DNA: TGTGCCAGCAGCCCGGGACTAGCGTTCACAGATACGCAGTATTTT.

This clone is a singleton in its sample. The V call is TRBV19, the J call TRBJ2-7; 9 bases align to TRBD1. J lost 5 bases, V lost 3 bases, and 11 bases had no gene match. Looked up from germline, CDR1 is LNHDA and CDR2 is SQIVND (reference sequence). The CDR3 contains 16 residues. The CDR3 nucleotides read TGTGCCAGTAGTATTCGACAGGGGGGTTTCCACAACGAGCAGTACTTC. It encodes CASSIRQGGFHNEQYF.

The J gene is TRBJ2-2, the V gene TRBV5-1; tentatively, D is TRBD2 (5 bases). The germline V gene has CDR1 SGHRS and CDR2 YFSETQ. This CDR3 has 16 residues. V dropped 3 bases and J dropped 4 bases, with 16 bases sitting between them. CDR3 loop: CASSSGPSRGTGELFF. CDR3 nucleotide sequence: TGCGCCAGCAGCTCGGGTCCTAGCCGGGGCACCGGGGAGCTGTTTTTT.

The chain joins TRBV6-5 to TRBJ1-3; 7 nucleotides match TRBD1. V was pared by 6 bases and J by 4 bases, with 9 bases of the junction left unmatched. In germline, CDR1 is MNHEY, CDR2 SVGAGI. This CDR3 region has 15 residues. CDR3 sequence reads: CASSSPRDSGNTIYF. DNA for the CDR3: TGTGCCAGCAGCTCACCCCGGGACAGCGGAAACACCATATATTTT.

The chain couples TRBV5-8 to TRBJ1-2, with D tentatively TRBD1 (5 bases). The V gene's germline CDR1 is SGHTS and CDR2 YDEGEE. Trimming left V 0 bases short and J 8 bases short, with 23 bases between. The CDR3 totals 17 residues. Written as DNA, the CDR3 is TGTGCCAGCAGCTTGGAGGTAGGGGCGGTGAATCGAGCCGGCTACACCTTC. Its protein product is CASSLEVGAVNRAGYTF.

The chain couples TRBV20-1 to TRBJ2-3; D is undetermined. Germline CDR1 DFQATT, CDR2 SNEGSKA (reference sequence). V was trimmed by 5 bases and J by 5 bases, leaving 8 bases between them. This CDR3 comprises 11 residues. CDR3 sequence (DNA): TGCAGTGCTCTAGGTGGAGATACGCAGTATTTT. Its translation: CSALGGDTQYF.

The V and J genes are TRBV11-2 and TRBJ2-5; possible D gene TRBD1, 6 bases. The closer fit of TRBJ2-7 to the DNA end suggests the J call may be wrong. Germline V gene data show CDR1 as SGHAT and CDR2 as FQNNGV. This CDR3 has 15 residues. The CDR3 here is CASSLIWTENYEQYF. CDR3 nucleotides: TGTGCCAGCAGCTTAATCTGGACAGAGAACTACGAGCAGTACTTC.

V and J are TRBV6-5 and TRBJ2-1, with D perhaps TRBD2 (6 bases). The CDR3 is 13 amino acids. Per germline, CDR1 MNHEY and CDR2 SVGAGI. V lost 5 bases and J 9 bases, leaving 14 bases between the germline ends. The CDR3 DNA is TGTGCCAGCAGTGGTCCCGGGACTTCTGAGCAGTTCTTC. It codes for CASSGPGTSEQFF.

The chain combines TRBV28 with TRBJ2-7, with TRBD1 identical over 11 bases. V dropped 6 bases and J dropped 3; count of bases not matched to a gene: 4. From germline, CDR1 is MDHEN and CDR2 SYDVKM. This CDR3 spans 14 amino acids. CDR3 region: CASRGQGVVYEQYF. CDR3 nucleotide sequence: TGTGCCAGCAGGGGACAGGGGGTGGTCTACGAGCAGTACTTC. Using reference TRBV28 and TRBJ2-7 for the parts outside the CDR3, the full variable domain is DVKVTQSSRYLVKRTGEKVFLECVQDMDHENMFWYRQDPGLGLRLIYFSYDVKMKEKGDIPEGYSVSREKKERFSLILESASTNQTSMYLCASRGQGVVYEQYFGPGTRLTVT.

The V gene is TRBV9, the J gene TRBJ2-3, with 10 bases matching TRBD1. Germline trimming cut 4 bases from V and 3 bases from J; bases unmatched to any gene: 2. The CDR3 is 14 residues long. Germline loops: CDR1 SGDLS, CDR2 YYNGEE. CDR3 sequence (DNA): TGTGCCAGCAGCTCGGGACAGGGGACAGATACGCAGTATTTT. Amino acids: CASSSGQGTDTQYF.

This chain links TRBV19 with TRBJ1-1; no definite D call. Trimming took 1 base from V and 5 from J, leaving 14 bases between them. Germline assignment: CDR1 LNHDA and CDR2 SQIVND (reference sequence). The CDR3 loop spans 15 amino acids. The CDR3 nucleotides read TGTGCCAGTAGTATAGGAGGGAGGTTGACAACTGAAGCTTTCTTT. As protein: CASSIGGRLTTEAFF.

The chain uses TRBV7-9 and TRBJ2-7, with D unresolved. CDR3 length: 15 residues. V was pared by 1 base and J by 0 bases, with 10 bases between. The germline CDR1 and CDR2 sequences are SEHNR and FQNEAQ (reference sequence). The CDR3 loop is CASSLETSSSYEQYF. The DNA for the CDR3 is TGTGCCAGCAGCTTAGAGACATCGAGCTCCTACGAGCAGTACTTC.

The V and J genes are TRBV6-5 and TRBJ1-5; 9 nucleotides match TRBD1. The CDR3 sequence is 15 residues long. Germline V gene sequence: CDR1 MNHEY, CDR2 SVGAGI. Trimming took 5 bases from V and 6 from J; bases not matched to a gene: 8. The CDR3 region has the DNA TGTGCCAGCAGTATGGACAGGGGTTTCGGTCAGCCCCAGCATTTT. It yields the protein CASSMDRGFGQPQHF.

The chain uses TRBV6-6 and TRBJ2-1; 7 bases line up with TRBD2. There are 15 residues in the CDR3. The V segment lost 2 bases and the J segment 5 bases; nucleotides outside the gene matches: 6. The germline CDR1 and CDR2 sequences are MNHNY and SVGAGI (reference sequence). The CDR3, as DNA: TGTGCCAGCAGTTACACCCAGCGGGGCGACAATGAGCAGTTCTTC. This gives the protein CASSYTQRGDNEQFF.

The rearrangement links TRBV5-6 to TRBJ2-1; 9 bases agree with TRBD2. The CDR3 spans 15 residues. The germline V gene has CDR1 SGHDT and CDR2 YYEEEE. Trimming at V came to 2 bases and at J to 12 bases, leaving 12 bases not matched to a gene. The CDR3 is CASSLRAGGSPRQFF. Here the CDR3 DNA reads TGTGCCAGCAGCTTACGAGCGGGGGGATCCCCGAGGCAGTTCTTC.

The chain combines TRBV7-2 with TRBJ1-3, with D uncertain. Trimming removed 3 bases from V and 4 bases from J, with 4 bases in between. The CDR3 has 12 residues. Germline lookup yields CDR1 SGHTA and CDR2 FQGNSA. Here the CDR3 reads CASSFRGNTIYF. The CDR3 DNA follows: TGTGCCAGCAGCTTCAGGGGAAACACCATATATTTT. The whole variable domain, filled in from reference TRBV7-2 and TRBJ1-3, reads GAGVSQSPSNKVTEKGKDVELRCDPISGHTALYWYRQSLGQGLEFLIYFQGNSAPDKSGLPSDRFSAERTGGSVSTLTIQRTQQEDSAVYLCASSFRGNTIYFGEGSWLTVV.

CDR3 amino acids: CASKEGQGAWGYTF. CDR3 nucleotide sequence: TGTGCCTCCAAGGAGGGACAGGGGGCGTGGGGCTACACCTTC. This chain connects TRBV5-5 to TRBJ1-2; 12 positions agree with TRBD1. Germline V gene lookup returns CDR1 SGHKS and CDR2 YYEKEE (reference sequence). This CDR3 is built from 14 residues. Trimming at V came to 10 bases and at J to 8 bases, leaving 12 bases not matched to a gene.

This rearrangement joins TRBV15 to TRBJ1-4; D gene ambiguous. Germline CDR1 is LNHNV and CDR2 is YYDKDF (reference sequence). This CDR3 contains 17 residues. Trimming stripped 0 bases from V and 7 bases from J, with 18 bases between. CDR3 protein: CATSRDTVAARSEKLFF. The CDR3 DNA sequence: TGTGCCACCAGCAGAGATACTGTAGCAGCGCGGAGTGAAAAACTGTTTTTT.

The gene calls are TRBV4-2 and TRBJ2-5; 10 bases agree with TRBD1. TRBJ2-7 matches the DNA end more closely, so the J call is doubtful. In germline, CDR1 is LGHNA, CDR2 YNFKEQ. This CDR3 comprises 15 residues. This CDR3 is CASSQEGTGVYEQYF. The CDR3 nucleotides read TGTGCCAGCAGCCAAGAAGGGACAGGGGTCTACGAGCAGTACTTC.

The chain joins TRBV6-6 to TRBJ1-5, with D perhaps TRBD1 (6 bases). The CDR3 consists of 13 residues. The germline CDR1 and CDR2 sequences are MNHNY and SVGAGI (reference sequence). Trimming removed 8 bases at V and 3 bases at J, with 11 bases between. CDR3 sequence: CASESGANQPQHF. The CDR3 DNA reads as TGTGCCAGCGAATCAGGGGCCAATCAGCCCCAGCATTTT.

CDR3 in amino acids: CASSSDGRPTDTQYF. In DNA, the CDR3 is TGTGCCAGCAGCTCCGACGGGAGACCCACAGATACGCAGTATTTT. The chain joins TRBV11-1 to TRBJ2-3, with a possible D match to TRBD2 (6 bases). The V and J ends lost 4 bases and 2 bases respectively, with 13 bases between them. In germline, CDR1 is SGHAT, CDR2 FQDESV (reference sequence). The CDR3 sequence is 15 residues long.